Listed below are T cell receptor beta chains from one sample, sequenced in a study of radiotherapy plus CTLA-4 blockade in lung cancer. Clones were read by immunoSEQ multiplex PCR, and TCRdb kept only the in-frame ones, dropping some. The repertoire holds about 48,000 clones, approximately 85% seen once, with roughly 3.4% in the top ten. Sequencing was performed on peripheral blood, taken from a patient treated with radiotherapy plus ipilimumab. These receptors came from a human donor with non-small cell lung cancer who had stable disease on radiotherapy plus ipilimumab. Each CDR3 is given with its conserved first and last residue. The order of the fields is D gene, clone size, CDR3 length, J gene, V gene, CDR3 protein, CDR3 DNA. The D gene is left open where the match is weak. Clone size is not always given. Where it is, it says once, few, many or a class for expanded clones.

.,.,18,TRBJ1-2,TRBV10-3,CAISESLGQPRNLGGYTF,TGTGCCATCAGTGAAAGTCTAGGACAGCCCCGAAACTTAGGAGGCTACACCTTC
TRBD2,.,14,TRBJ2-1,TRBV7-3,CASSRSASGNEQFF,TGTGCCAGCAGCCGAAGCGCTAGCGGCAATGAGCAGTTCTTC
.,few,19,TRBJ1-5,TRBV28,CASSLQSEFGTSSNQPQHF,TGTGCCAGCAGTTTACAAAGTGAGTTTGGGACTTCTAGCAATCAGCCCCAGCATTTT
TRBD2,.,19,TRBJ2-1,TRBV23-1,CASSHAEGLGGRRIDEQFF,TGCGCCAGCAGTCACGCCGAGGGCTTAGGCGGGAGGAGAATAGATGAGCAGTTCTTC
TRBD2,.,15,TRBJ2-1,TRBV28,CASSPSGPSYNEQFF,TGTGCCAGCAGTCCTAGCGGGCCCTCCTACAATGAGCAGTTCTTC
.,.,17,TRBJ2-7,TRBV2,CASSERTRATSLYEQYF,TGTGCCAGCAGTGAACGGACGAGGGCTACTAGTCTCTACGAGCAGTACTTC
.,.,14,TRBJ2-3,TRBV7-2,CASSFSQNTDTQYF,TGTGCCAGCAGCTTTTCACAAAACACAGATACGCAGTATTTT
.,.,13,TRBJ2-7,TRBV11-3,CASSLDLGEEQYF,TGTGCCAGCAGCTTAGATCTCGGGGAAGAGCAGTACTTC
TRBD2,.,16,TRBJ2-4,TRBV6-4,CASSDAKGLAGNIQYF,TGTGCCAGCAGTGACGCTAAAGGACTAGCTGGCAACATTCAGTACTTC
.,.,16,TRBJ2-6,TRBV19,CASSSGEGSGANVLTF,TGTGCCAGTAGTAGCGGGGAAGGCTCTGGGGCCAACGTCCTGACTTTC
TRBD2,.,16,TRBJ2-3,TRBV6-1,CASSGKTSGRGDTQYF,TGTGCCAGCAGTGGGAAGACTAGCGGGAGAGGCGATACGCAGTATTTT
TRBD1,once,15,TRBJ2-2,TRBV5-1,CASSFSGGWTGELFF,TGCGCCAGCAGCTTCTCAGGGGGCTGGACCGGGGAGCTGTTTTTT
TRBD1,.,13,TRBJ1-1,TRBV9,CASSTGVNTEAFF,TGTGCCAGCAGCACAGGGGTTAACACTGAAGCTTTCTTT
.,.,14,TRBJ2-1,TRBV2,CASRAYNIGDEQFF,TGTGCCAGCAGAGCCTATAATATTGGTGATGAGCAGTTCTTC
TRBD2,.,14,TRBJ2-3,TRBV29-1,CSIKRESGTDTQYF,TGCAGCATAAAGCGGGAGAGTGGCACAGATACGCAGTATTTT
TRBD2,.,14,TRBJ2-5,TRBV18,CASSPYEGGETQYF,TGTGCCAGCTCACCGTATGAGGGAGGGGAGACCCAGTACTTC
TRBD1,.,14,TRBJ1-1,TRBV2,CASSGNRGRGEAFF,TGTGCCAGCAGTGGAAACAGGGGGAGGGGCGAAGCTTTCTTT
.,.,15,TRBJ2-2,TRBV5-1,CASSLAEVGAGELFF,TGCGCCAGCAGCTTGGCCGAGGTAGGGGCCGGGGAGCTGTTTTTT
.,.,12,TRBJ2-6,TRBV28,CASETGANVLTF,TGTGCCAGCGAGACTGGGGCCAACGTCCTGACTTTC
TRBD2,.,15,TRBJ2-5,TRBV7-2,CASSLGWGLTETQYF,TGTGCCAGCAGCTTAGGGTGGGGACTAACGGAGACCCAGTACTTC
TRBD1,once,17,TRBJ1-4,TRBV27,CASSLHDPAPDREKLFF,TGTGCCAGCAGTTTACACGACCCAGCCCCGGACAGGGAAAAACTGTTTTTT
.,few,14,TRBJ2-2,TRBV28,CASRGGARTGELFF,TGTGCCAGCCGAGGCGGGGCTCGCACCGGGGAGCTGTTTTTT
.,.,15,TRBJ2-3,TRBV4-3,CASSQGGGDTDTQYF,TGCGCCAGCAGCCAAGGGGGCGGGGACACAGATACGCAGTATTTT
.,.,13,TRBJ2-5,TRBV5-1,CASSLGAGETQYF,TGCGCCAGCAGCTTGGGAGCCGGAGAGACCCAGTACTTC
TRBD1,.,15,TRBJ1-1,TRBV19,CASNDRGYVNTEAFF,TGTGCCAGTAATGACAGGGGGTATGTGAACACTGAAGCTTTCTTT
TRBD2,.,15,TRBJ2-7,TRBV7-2,CASSLESGGVNEQYF,TGTGCCAGCAGCTTAGAGAGCGGGGGTGTCAACGAGCAGTACTTC
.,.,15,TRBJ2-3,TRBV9,CASSSSDRGTDTQYF,TGTGCCAGCAGTAGTAGCGATAGGGGCACAGATACGCAGTATTTT
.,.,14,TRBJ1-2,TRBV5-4,CASSSGQPYRGYTF,TGTGCCAGCAGCTCCGGACAGCCTTATAGGGGCTACACCTTC
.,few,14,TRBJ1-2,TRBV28,CASFPFGVNYGYTF,TGTGCCAGCTTCCCTTTCGGGGTTAACTATGGCTACACCTTC
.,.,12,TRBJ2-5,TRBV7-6,CASSLARGTQYF,TGTGCCAGCAGCTTAGCACGGGGGACCCAGTACTTC
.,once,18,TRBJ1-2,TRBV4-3,CASSQDSRGGGFAYGYTF,TGCGCCAGCAGCCAAGATAGTAGGGGCGGGGGTTTCGCCTATGGCTACACCTTC
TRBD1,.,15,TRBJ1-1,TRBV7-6,CASSPGTGSNTEAFF,TGTGCCAGCAGCCCAGGGACAGGGAGCAACACTGAAGCTTTCTTT
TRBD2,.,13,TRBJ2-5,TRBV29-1,CSVLSSGQETQYF,TGCAGCGTTTTATCTAGCGGGCAAGAGACCCAGTACTTC
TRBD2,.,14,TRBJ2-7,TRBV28,CASSVGTSPYEQYF,TGTGCCAGCAGTGTCGGGACTAGCCCCTACGAGCAGTACTTC
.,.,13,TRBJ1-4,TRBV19,CASSGTNNEKLFF,TGTGCCAGTTCCGGGACAAATAATGAAAAACTGTTTTTT
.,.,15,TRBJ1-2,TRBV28,CASSPLVGGDYGYTF,TGTGCCAGCAGTCCCCTTGTCGGAGGGGACTATGGCTACACCTTC
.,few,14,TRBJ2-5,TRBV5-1,CASSSPGTQETQYF,TGCGCCAGCAGCTCCCCCGGGACACAAGAGACCCAGTACTTC
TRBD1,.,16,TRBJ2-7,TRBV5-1,CASSLPIQGRTDEQYF,TGCGCCAGCAGCTTGCCCATACAGGGGCGGACTGACGAGCAGTACTTC
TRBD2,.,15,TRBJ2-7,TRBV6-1,CASILEREVSYEQYF,TGTGCCAGCATACTAGAGCGGGAGGTGTCCTACGAGCAGTACTTC
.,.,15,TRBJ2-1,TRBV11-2,CASSSSRTTYNEQFF,TGTGCCAGCAGCTCAAGCAGGACAACCTACAATGAGCAGTTCTTC
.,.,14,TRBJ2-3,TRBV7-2,CASSPGQSTDTQYF,TGTGCCAGCAGCCCCGGACAGAGCACAGATACGCAGTATTTT
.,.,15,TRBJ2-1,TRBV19,CASNPTGLFYNEQFF,TGTGCCAGTAATCCGACCGGACTTTTCTACAATGAGCAGTTCTTC
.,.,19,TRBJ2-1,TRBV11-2,CASSLGRKVTDFSYNEQFF,TGTGCCAGCAGCTTAGGCCGAAAGGTTACGGACTTCTCCTACAATGAGCAGTTCTTC
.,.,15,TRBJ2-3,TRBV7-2,CASSPQGGRSDTQYF,TGTGCCAGCAGCCCCCAGGGGGGCCGATCAGATACGCAGTATTTT
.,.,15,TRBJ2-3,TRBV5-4,CASSLESHSTDTQYF,TGTGCCAGCAGCTTGGAGAGCCATAGCACAGATACGCAGTATTTT
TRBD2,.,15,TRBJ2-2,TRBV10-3,CAISEGLAFTGELFF,TGTGCCATCAGTGAAGGACTAGCCTTCACCGGGGAGCTGTTTTTT
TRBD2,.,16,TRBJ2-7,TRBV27,CASRKLAGAAAYEQYF,TGTGCCAGCAGGAAATTAGCGGGAGCGGCGGCCTACGAGCAGTACTTC
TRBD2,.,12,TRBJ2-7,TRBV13,CASSAAGYEQYF,TGTGCCAGCAGCGCAGCGGGGTACGAGCAGTACTTC
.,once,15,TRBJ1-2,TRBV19,CASSPTFGVGYGYTF,TGTGCCAGTAGTCCGACCTTCGGGGTAGGCTATGGCTACACCTTC
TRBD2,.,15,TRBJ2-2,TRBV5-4,CASTKTGTRSGELFF,TGTGCCAGCACCAAAACCGGGACTAGGTCCGGGGAGCTGTTTTTT
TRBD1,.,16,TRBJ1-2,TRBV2,CASSVLDRVANYGYTF,TGTGCCAGCAGTGTCTTGGACAGGGTGGCTAACTATGGCTACACCTTC
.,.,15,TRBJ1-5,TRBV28,CASSAPGQPYQPQHF,TGTGCCAGCAGTGCCCCGGGACAACCCTATCAGCCCCAGCATTTT
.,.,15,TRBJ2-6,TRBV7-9,CASSPREPGANVLTF,TGTGCCAGCAGCCCCCGGGAACCCGGGGCCAACGTCCTGACTTTC